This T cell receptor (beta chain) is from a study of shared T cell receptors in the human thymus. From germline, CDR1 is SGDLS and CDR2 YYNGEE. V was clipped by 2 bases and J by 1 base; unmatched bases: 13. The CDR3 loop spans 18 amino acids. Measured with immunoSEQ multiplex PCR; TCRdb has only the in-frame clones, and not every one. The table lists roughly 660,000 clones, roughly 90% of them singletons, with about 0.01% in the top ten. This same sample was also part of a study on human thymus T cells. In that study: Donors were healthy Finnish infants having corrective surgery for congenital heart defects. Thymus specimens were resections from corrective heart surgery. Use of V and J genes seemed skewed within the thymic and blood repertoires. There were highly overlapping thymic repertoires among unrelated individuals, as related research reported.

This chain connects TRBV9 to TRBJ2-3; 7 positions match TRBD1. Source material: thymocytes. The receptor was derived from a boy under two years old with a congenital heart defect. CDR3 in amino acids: CASSVRGRTGAGTDTQYF. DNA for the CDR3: TGTGCCAGCAGCGTCCGAGGGCGGACAGGAGCGGGCACAGATACGCAGTATTTT. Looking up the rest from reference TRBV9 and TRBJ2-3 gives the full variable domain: DSGVTQTPKHLITATGQRVTLRCSPRSGDLSVYWYQQSLDQGLQFLIQYYNGEERAKGNILERFSAQQFPDLHSELNLSSLELGDSALYFCASSVRGRTGAGTDTQYFGPGTRLTVL.